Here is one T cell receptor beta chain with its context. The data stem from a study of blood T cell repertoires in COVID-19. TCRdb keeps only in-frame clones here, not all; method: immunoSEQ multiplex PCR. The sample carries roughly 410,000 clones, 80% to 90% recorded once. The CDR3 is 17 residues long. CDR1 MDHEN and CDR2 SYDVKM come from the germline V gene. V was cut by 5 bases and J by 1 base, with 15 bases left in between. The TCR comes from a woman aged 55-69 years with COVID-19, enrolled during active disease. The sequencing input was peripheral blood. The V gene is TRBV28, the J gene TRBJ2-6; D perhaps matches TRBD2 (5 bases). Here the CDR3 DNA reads TGTGCCAGCAGTCCCCACTTCGGGGATTCTGGGGCCAACGTCCTGACTTTC. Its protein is CASSPHFGDSGANVLTF. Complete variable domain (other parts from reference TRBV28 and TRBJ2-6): DVKVTQSSRYLVKRTGEKVFLECVQDMDHENMFWYRQDPGLGLRLIYFSYDVKMKEKGDIPEGYSVSREKKERFSLILESASTNQTSMYLCASSPHFGDSGANVLTFGAGSRLTVL.